This T cell receptor beta chain stems from a study of blood T cell repertoires in COVID-19. Study-wide context: The United States, Italy and Spain provided the acute and convalescent COVID-19 samples. Sources were T cells, B-cell-depleted T cells, or PBMCs; the material itself was cDNA or gDNA.

The CDR3 spans 14 residues. Germline V gene data show CDR1 as MNHEY and CDR2 as SVGAGI. Trimming stripped 6 bases from V and 2 bases from J, with 10 bases between. In the source study's methods: The assay estimated nucleated cells by amplifying reference gene primers. Clones were read by immunoSEQ multiplex PCR, and TCRdb kept only the in-frame ones, dropping some. V, J and clone size reflect that table, while D and trimming were determined from the DNA. The sample carries 280,000 or so clones, approximately 88% recorded once. The chain is built from TRBV6-5 and TRBJ2-2; tentatively, D is TRBD2 (6 bases). The clonotype comes from a woman in her 30s who had recovered from COVID-19. Sequences were obtained from peripheral blood. DNA of the CDR3: TGTGCCAGCAGCCCAACTAGCAACACCGGGGAGCTGTTTTTT. Translating it yields CASSPTSNTGELFF.